The rows below give T cell receptor beta chains drawn from one sample of a study of PD-L1 blockade in urothelial cancer. Generated by immunoSEQ multiplex PCR, the TCRdb table keeps only in-frame clones and is missing some. The profile shows 41,000 or so clones, roughly 81% of them singletons. Sequenced here: PBMCs, sampled around atezolizumab (anti-PD-L1) treatment. These receptors originate from an older man with urothelial cancer. CDR3s include the opening cysteine and the closing phenylalanine or tryptophan. D genes are given only for firm matches. A row's size may be missing; if present it is once, few, many or a size class.

D: .; size: .; J: TRBJ2-7; V: TRBV27; DNA: TGTGCCAGCAGTACAGGAAGGAGCCACTTCTCCTACGAGCAGTACTTC; CDR3: CASSTGRSHFSYEQYF
D: .; size: .; J: TRBJ2-3; V: TRBV5-1; DNA: TGCGCCAGCAGCCGCGACAGCAGCACAGATACGCAGTATTTT; CDR3: CASSRDSSTDTQYF
D: .; size: few; J: TRBJ1-5; V: TRBV19; DNA: TGTGCCAGTAAGCGCAGGGGTGGCAATCAGCCCCAGCATTTT; CDR3: CASKRRGGNQPQHF
D: .; size: once; J: TRBJ2-1; V: TRBV6-6; DNA: TGTGCCAGCACCCCAGGGAGGTGGCAGTTCTTC; CDR3: CASTPGRWQFF
D: .; size: .; J: TRBJ2-3; V: TRBV30; DNA: TGTGCCTGGACAACAGGGTTGTTGAGCACAGATACGCAGTATTTT; CDR3: CAWTTGLLSTDTQYF
D: .; size: .; J: TRBJ2-2; V: TRBV29-1; DNA: TGCAGCGTTGGAGGGATGAACACCGGGGAGCTGTTTTTT; CDR3: CSVGGMNTGELFF
D: .; size: .; J: TRBJ2-1; V: TRBV10-3; DNA: TGTGCCATCAGTGGCCCTCCCGGACTAGGAGGGGGTGAGCAGTTCTTC; CDR3: CAISGPPGLGGGEQFF
D: .; size: .; J: TRBJ2-3; V: TRBV30; DNA: TGTGCCTGGAGTGTGGGTGTGGGCAGAGATACGCAGTATTTT; CDR3: CAWSVGVGRDTQYF
D: .; size: .; J: TRBJ2-7; V: TRBV2; DNA: TGTGCCAGCAGTGACGGACTACCCCCCTACGAGCAGTACTTC; CDR3: CASSDGLPPYEQYF
D: .; size: .; J: TRBJ2-3; V: TRBV5-1; DNA: TGCGCCAGCAGCTCAACAGGGTCCGCAGATACGCAGTATTTT; CDR3: CASSSTGSADTQYF
D: .; size: once; J: TRBJ2-2; V: TRBV6-5; DNA: TGTGCCAGCAGTTACTCGAAACAGGGGGGGCCCGGGGAGCTGTTTTTT; CDR3: CASSYSKQGGPGELFF
D: .; size: .; J: TRBJ1-1; V: TRBV28; DNA: TGTGCCAGCAGGGACAGTTACACTGAAGCTTTCTTT; CDR3: CASRDSYTEAFF
D: .; size: .; J: TRBJ1-3; V: TRBV7-9; DNA: TGTGCCAGCAGCTCGGACGACTCAGGGGTCCCCTCTGGAAACACCATATATTTT; CDR3: CASSSDDSGVPSGNTIYF